This paragraph covers one T cell receptor (beta chain) sequence. Its cognate antigen has yet to be identified. Base qualities were left out, and no much larger clone turns up one base away. This entry is derived from a study of T cells in tuberculosis (dated by TCRdb to between 2017 and 2018). Describing the broader study: To characterize T cells specific for the mycobacterial lipid antigen glucose monomycolate (GMM), the study used CD1B tetramers together with high-throughput TCR immunosequencing. Active tuberculosis patient PBMC were archived before or within 7 days of starting standard anti-tuberculosis treatment. A South African clinical cohort compared IGRA-negative adolescents, IGRA-positive adolescents with latent tuberculosis and adults with active tuberculosis, some 10 per group. Study-wide conclusions, independent of this receptor: Clinical samples were selected based on the availability of cryopreserved specimens, with adults included as active tuberculosis cases and adolescents included as controls. Shorter CDR3-alpha lengths in active tuberculosis patients partly drove the smaller NN-distances, and the TCR-beta difference was not statistically significant. A classifier using the diverse GMM-specific repertoire reached 87% accuracy (AUROC roughly 0.9), compared with approximately 70% accuracy using GEM motif frequencies. Compared with IGRA-negative controls, TCR-alpha repertoires from active tuberculosis had smaller mean NN-distances to GMM-specific TCRs, which suggests clonal expansion of these TCRs.

TCR libraries were generated with the immunoSEQ multiplex PCR assay, using TCR-beta and/or TCR-alpha/delta assays for each sample. The amplified TCR libraries were sequenced on the Illumina high-throughput platform. Under the source paper's analysis protocol: Clustering and dimensionality reduction relied on pairwise TCRdist distances among GMM-specific receptors from T cells that were either sorted ex vivo or expanded in vitro. Each clinical repertoire was scored by mean NN-distance, the average TCRdist to the nearest 10% of tetramer-positive reference sequences. GEM TCR motif frequency was calculated as the fraction of unique TCRs that matched known GEM sequences in V/J usage and CDR3 length. Active tuberculosis was classified by linear discriminant analysis with leave-one-out cross-validation, implemented in scikit-learn. TCRdb took this table from immuneACCESS and kept in-frame rearrangements with V and J called. Such tables lack part of the clones; where checked against another copy, unresolved V genes explain under half of the gap, and the rest is unexplained. The V and J calls and clone size were taken over from that table, and D and trimming were inferred from the DNA. The sample includes about 34,000 clones, with 93% observed a single time. Of the sample, about 10% falls within the top ten clones.

According to the study, the label for this sample's time point signals: new active TB diagnosis, blood taken before or within 7 days of starting treatment. Active tuberculosis patients were HIV-seronegative South African adults aged 18 years or older with a new diagnosis. Confirmation of active tuberculosis came from positive sputum smear microscopy and/or a positive M. tuberculosis culture. Unsorted cryopreserved PBMC were immunosequenced, covering on average approximately 96,000 T cells per clinical donor. Material: PBMCs, obtained at tuberculosis diagnosis. The source of this sequence is an adult with tuberculosis.

The DNA sequence is given as TGCGCCAGCAGTCAACCCCAAATGGATACGCAGTATTTT. The encoded protein is CASSQPQMDTQYF. Recombination joined TRBV23-1 with TRBJ2-3; the D gene cannot be resolved reliably. TRBV23-1 is treated as an ORF (open reading frame) with a function not yet certain. V loses 2 bases, J loses 6 bases, and the germline ends lie 9 bases apart. From cysteine to phenylalanine, the CDR3 is 13 amino acids long. The CDR3 DNA has 39 bases and is translated from base 1.